This entry lists 15 T cell receptor beta chains sequenced from one sample in a study of blood T cell repertoires in COVID-19. Data came from immunoSEQ multiplex PCR; TCRdb stores just in-frame clones and leaves some out. The data show more than 150,000 clones, around 81% seen once. Sequencing used peripheral blood. The source of these receptors is a woman of 80 years or more with COVID-19, enrolled during active disease.

This chain uses TRBV7-2 with TRBJ2-3; a possible D gene is TRBD1 (6 bases). CDR3 size: 15 residues. Looked up from germline, CDR1 is SGHTA and CDR2 is FQGNSA. V was cut by 5 bases and J by 0 bases, with 12 bases left in between. The CDR3 DNA is TGTGCCAGCAGCCGTGACAGGAGTAGCACAGATACGCAGTATTTT. Amino acid sequence: CASSRDRSSTDTQYF. The whole variable domain, remainder taken from reference TRBV7-2 and TRBJ2-3, is GAGVSQSPSNKVTEKGKDVELRCDPISGHTALYWYRQSLGQGLEFLIYFQGNSAPDKSGLPSDRFSAERTGGSVSTLTIQRTQQEDSAVYLCASSRDRSSTDTQYFGPGTRLTVL.

Many counts were recorded for this clone. The chain couples TRBV2 to TRBJ1-1; no reliable D call. CDR1 and CDR2 from the germline V gene are SNHLY and FYNNEI. Trimming removed 9 bases from V and 2 bases from J, with 10 bases in between. This CDR3 has 12 residues. Here the CDR3 DNA reads TGTGCCAGTAGCTTCGAAAACACTGAAGCTTTCTTT. As protein: CASSFENTEAFF.

CDR3 protein: CASSLGVGGFRDTQYF. As DNA, the CDR3 is TGTGCCAGCAGTTTAGGCGTCGGGGGGTTTAGGGATACGCAGTATTTT. The rearrangement uses TRBV28 and TRBJ2-3, with 7 bases fitting TRBD2. Trimming removed 2 bases from V and 6 bases from J; junction bases left unmatched: 11. Germline-derived CDR1 and CDR2 are MDHEN and SYDVKM. The CDR3 is made up of 16 amino acids.

This chain connects TRBV7-6 to TRBJ2-5; D perhaps matches TRBD2 (5 bases). Trimming stripped 3 bases from V and 5 bases from J, with 16 bases between. This CDR3 is built from 15 residues. The V gene's germline CDR1 is SGHVS and CDR2 FNYEAQ. The CDR3 nucleotides are TGTGCCAGCAGCTTTGCCCCCCTAGCTCACGAGACCCAGTACTTC. It translates to CASSFAPLAHETQYF.

CDR3 DNA sequence: TGTGCCAGCAGGGCGGGAGGCTACGAGCAGTACTTC. Its translation: CASRAGGYEQYF. The chain couples TRBV28 to TRBJ2-7; TRBD2 agrees at 8 bases. V was pared by 6 bases and J by 3 bases, with 1 base of the junction left unmatched. Looked up from germline, CDR1 is MDHEN and CDR2 is SYDVKM. The CDR3 has 12 amino acids.

V is TRBV28 and J is TRBJ1-2; TRBD1 is a possible D gene (6 bases). Germline assignment: CDR1 MDHEN and CDR2 SYDVKM. The CDR3 contains 15 residues. V was clipped by 5 bases and J by 3 bases, with 16 bases between them. CDR3 protein: CASSRYREPYYGYTF. The CDR3, as DNA: TGTGCCAGCAGTAGGTACAGGGAGCCTTACTATGGCTACACCTTC.

In DNA form, the CDR3 reads TGTGCCAGCTCACCAATTCGACAGGGGAGAGGCTATGGCTACACCTTC. Protein product: CASSPIRQGRGYGYTF. This sequence joins TRBV18 and TRBJ1-2; 8 bases map to TRBD1. After removal of 2 bases from V and 4 bases from J, the junction contained 9 bases not matched to a gene. Germline loops: CDR1 KGHSH, CDR2 LQKENI. The CDR3 totals 16 residues.

This sequence joins TRBV5-1 and TRBJ1-2; TRBD1 matches 8 bases. Trimming cost V 4 bases and J 5 bases; bases outside gene matches: 4. Germline CDR1 is SGHRS and CDR2 is YFSETQ. CDR3 size: 13 residues. The CDR3 nucleotides are TGCGCCAGCAGCCCGGACAGGGATTATGGCTACACCTTC. Translated: CASSPDRDYGYTF.

This clone came up once. This chain connects TRBV11-2 to TRBJ2-5; maybe TRBD1 (5 bases). Germline V lookup: CDR1 SGHAT, CDR2 FQNNGV. The CDR3 spans 13 residues. Trimming left V 5 bases short and J 0 bases short, with 7 bases between. CDR3 amino acids: CASSTGHQETQYF. The CDR3 nucleotides read TGTGCCAGCAGCACAGGACACCAAGAGACCCAGTACTTC.

The chain joins TRBV19 to TRBJ1-4; 7 bases are a match to TRBD1. The CDR3 runs 12 residues. Per the germline V gene, CDR1 is LNHDA and CDR2 is SQIVND (reference sequence). With V trimmed by 8 bases and J by 8 bases, 5 bases remained unmatched. DNA of the CDR3: TGTGCCAGTTCCAGGGGGGACGAAAAACTGTTTTTT. Residues: CASSRGDEKLFF.

The chain employs TRBV14 and TRBJ2-1; D might be TRBD1 (5 bases). This CDR3 has 17 amino acids. V lost 4 bases, J lost 6 bases, and 22 bases lay in between. Germline assignment: CDR1 SGHDN and CDR2 FVKESK. CDR3 amino acids: CASSPRGTGKYLNEQFF. For the CDR3, the DNA is TGTGCCAGCAGCCCAAGGGGAACAGGAAAGTACCTCAATGAGCAGTTCTTC.

There are a few counts of this clone. V and J are TRBV19 and TRBJ1-1; the D is unclear. Trimming removed 7 bases from V and 3 bases from J, with 15 bases in between. The germline V gene has CDR1 LNHDA and CDR2 SQIVND (reference sequence). This CDR3 has 14 amino acids. The CDR3 here is CASTPNGMYTEAFF. The CDR3 DNA is TGTGCCAGTACCCCCAACGGTATGTACACTGAAGCTTTCTTT.

The chain has TRBV7-8 and TRBJ1-5; 8 bases match TRBD1. Trimming took 0 bases from V and 1 from J; bases not matched to a gene: 5. The germline gives CDR1 SGHVS, CDR2 FQNEAQ. This CDR3 is 17 amino acids long. The CDR3: CASSLALTGVSNQPQHF. Written as DNA, the CDR3 is TGTGCCAGCAGCTTAGCCCTGACAGGGGTAAGCAATCAGCCCCAGCATTTT. The complete variable domain, with remaining parts taken from reference TRBV7-8 and TRBJ1-5, reads GAGVSQSPRYKVAKRGQDVALRCDPISGHVSLFWYQQALGQGPEFLTYFQNEAQLDKSGLPSDRFFAERPEGSVSTLKIQRTQQEDSAVYLCASSLALTGVSNQPQHFGDGTRLSIL.

This clone was observed a few times. This chain links TRBV11-3 with TRBJ2-1, with 7 bases lining up with TRBD2. The CDR3 extends over 14 amino acids. With V trimmed by 1 base and J by 4 bases, 1 base remained unmatched. Germline CDR1 SGHNT, CDR2 YENEEA. The DNA of the CDR3 is TGTGCCAGCAGCTTAGGCGGGGGATACAATGAGCAGTTCTTC. It yields the protein CASSLGGGYNEQFF. Variable domain in full (rest from reference TRBV11-3 and TRBJ2-1): EAGVVQSPRYKIIEKKQPVAFWCNPISGHNTLYWYLQNLGQGPELLIRYENEEAVDDSQLPKDRFSAERLKGVDSTLKIQPAELGDSAVYLCASSLGGGYNEQFFGPGTRLTVL.

This rearrangement joins TRBV7-9 to TRBJ1-4; the D gene is possibly TRBD1 (6 bases). Per the germline V gene, CDR1 is SEHNR and CDR2 is FQNEAQ (reference sequence). The CDR3 runs to 13 residues. Trimming removed 4 bases from V and 7 bases from J, with 10 bases in between. CDR3 coding DNA: TGTGCCAGCAGCTGGGTACAGGGTGAAAAACTGTTTTTT. Protein: CASSWVQGEKLFF.